This is a list of T cell receptor beta chains from one sample in a study of radiation and T cells in renal cell carcinoma. TCRdb's table, derived via immunoSEQ multiplex PCR, lists solely in-frame clones and lacks some. Among around 60,000 clones listed, around 76% were seen once. Sequences were derived from blood, sampled from a patient whose treatment included radiotherapy and nephrectomy. The source of these receptors is a man aged 55 to 70 with renal cell carcinoma. Both conserved end residues are part of each CDR3. The D gene is left open where the match is weak. Rows may omit the clone size; those that give it use once, few, many or a size class.

d_gene	v_gene	abundance	j_gene	CDR3nt	CDR3aa
TRBD2	TRBV11-2	many	TRBJ2-1	TGTGCCAGCAGCCTGACTAGCGGGGCCTTCCATGAGCAGTTCTTC	CASSLTSGAFHEQFF
NA	TRBV7-9	NA	TRBJ2-1	TGTGCCAGCAGCTTAGAGACAGCCTACAATGAGCAGTTCTTC	CASSLETAYNEQFF
NA	TRBV30	once	TRBJ2-1	TGTGCCTGGAGTACAGGGAATGAGCAGTTCTTC	CAWSTGNEQFF
NA	TRBV7-2	NA	TRBJ1-1	TGTGCCAGCAGCTTAGTAGGTGCGACCGAAGCTTTCTTT	CASSLVGATEAFF
NA	TRBV6-7	NA	TRBJ1-2	TGTGCCAGCAGTCAAGGACGGAGTAACTATGGCTACACCTTC	CASSQGRSNYGYTF
NA	TRBV6-5	NA	TRBJ2-1	TGTGCCAGCAGTAGACAGCAATCCTACAATGAGCAGTTCTTC	CASSRQQSYNEQFF
NA	TRBV25-1	NA	TRBJ2-5	TGTGCCAGCAGTGACTCAAATGCGGAGACCCAGTACTTC	CASSDSNAETQYF
TRBD1	TRBV7-9	few	TRBJ2-5	TGTGCCAGCAGCTTAGGGACAGGGGGAGAGACCCAGTACTTC	CASSLGTGGETQYF
NA	TRBV12-5	NA	TRBJ1-1	TGTGCTAGTGGTATAGCCCGGGACATATACACTGAAGCTTTCTTT	CASGIARDIYTEAFF
NA	TRBV5-1	NA	TRBJ2-2	TGCGCCAGCAGCCCACGACCGAGGGAGCTGAACACCGGGGAGCTGTTTTTT	CASSPRPRELNTGELFF
NA	TRBV5-1	NA	TRBJ1-1	TGCGCCAGCAGCTTGATGGCAACCACTGAAGCTTTCTTT	CASSLMATTEAFF
NA	TRBV5-1	once	TRBJ2-3	TGCGCCAGCAGCAGGAGTCTTCACACAGATACGCAGTATTTT	CASSRSLHTDTQYF
TRBD1	TRBV4-2	NA	TRBJ2-1	TGTGCCAGCAGCCAAGATCGGGACAGGGATGGCGAGCAGTTCTTC	CASSQDRDRDGEQFF
TRBD2	TRBV28	NA	TRBJ2-4	TGTGCCAGCAGTTTATTAGCGGTCGGGGGGGACATTCAGTACTTC	CASSLLAVGGDIQYF
NA	TRBV5-6	NA	TRBJ2-1	TGTGCCAGCAGCTTACCCCAGGGCTCGGACCCCTACAATGAGCAGTTCTTC	CASSLPQGSDPYNEQFF
TRBD2	TRBV10-3	NA	TRBJ2-5	TGTGCCATCATGAAGGGACTAGCGGAAGAGACCCAGTACTTC	CAIMKGLAEETQYF
TRBD1	TRBV11-2	NA	TRBJ1-5	TGTGCCAGCAGCCCGGGGACAGGGGCGGCGCAGCCCCAGCATTTT	CASSPGTGAAQPQHF
NA	TRBV19	NA	TRBJ1-5	TGTGCCAGTAGTACCCTGAGGGGGAACAATCAGCCCCAGCATTTT	CASSTLRGNNQPQHF
NA	TRBV27	once	TRBJ2-5	TGTGCCAGCAGTTTAGAGGGGCAGCAAGAGACCCAGTACTTC	CASSLEGQQETQYF
NA	TRBV27	NA	TRBJ2-5	TGTGCCAGCAGTTTAGGGCGGACACAAGAGACCCAGTACTTC	CASSLGRTQETQYF
TRBD2	TRBV7-8	NA	TRBJ2-5	TGTGCCAGCAGCACTGGACTAGCGGTTGGTTCAGAGACCCAGTACTTC	CASSTGLAVGSETQYF
TRBD2	TRBV9	NA	TRBJ2-2	TGTGCCAGCAGCACCGCGGGGAGGGCGGACACCGGGGAGCTGTTTTTT	CASSTAGRADTGELFF
TRBD1	TRBV10-1	few	TRBJ2-5	TGCGCCAGCAGATATGACAGGGAGAGGGAGACCCAGTACTTC	CASRYDRERETQYF
NA	TRBV10-1	NA	TRBJ2-2	TGCGCCAGCAGTGGGGGCTTAGGGCCCGGGGAGCTGTTTTTT	CASSGGLGPGELFF
NA	TRBV7-9	NA	TRBJ2-7	TGTGCCAGCAGCAATAGACGGACAGTTGAGCAGTACTTC	CASSNRRTVEQYF
TRBD1	TRBV15	once	TRBJ2-5	TGTGCCACCAGCAAGCGGGACAGGGGAGAGACCCAGTACTTC	CATSKRDRGETQYF
NA	TRBV19	NA	TRBJ2-7	TGTGCCAGTAGTATGGACAGTTCCGCCTACGAGCAGTACTTC	CASSMDSSAYEQYF
NA	TRBV12-5	few	TRBJ1-1	TGTGCTAGTGGTTTACCTGACGGAAGGAACACTGAAGCTTTCTTT	CASGLPDGRNTEAFF
NA	TRBV18	NA	TRBJ2-3	TGTGCCAGCTCCCCTGGCCTTGTCCAAGATACGCAGTATTTT	CASSPGLVQDTQYF
TRBD2	TRBV19	few	TRBJ2-5	TGTGCCAGTAAGGTTAGCGGGGGGTCATGGACCCAGTACTTC	CASKVSGGSWTQYF
NA	TRBV2	many	TRBJ1-5	TGTGCCAGCGGGGGCGGGGCAAATCAGCCCCAGCATTTT	CASGGGANQPQHF
NA	TRBV19	NA	TRBJ1-5	TGTGCCAGCGAGACCCCGAACAGGGCAGATCAGCCCCAGCATTTT	CASETPNRADQPQHF
NA	TRBV19	few	TRBJ1-1	TGTGCCAGTAGTAGGACAGTTACAGAGGAAGCTTTCTTT	CASSRTVTEEAFF
NA	TRBV11-3	NA	TRBJ1-1	TGTGCCAGCAGCCTACAGGGTTCCACTGAAGCTTTCTTT	CASSLQGSTEAFF
NA	TRBV6-6	NA	TRBJ2-7	TGTGCCAGCAGCCCCGGGACTCCCTACGAGCAGTACTTC	CASSPGTPYEQYF
NA	TRBV5-4	NA	TRBJ1-2	TGTGCCAGCAGCCTCCGGGGGGCAGGCTACACCTTC	CASSLRGAGYTF
NA	TRBV6-5	NA	TRBJ1-5	TGTGCCAGCAGCCACTTAGATCAGCCCCAGCATTTT	CASSHLDQPQHF
TRBD1	TRBV6-1	NA	TRBJ2-5	TGTGCCAGCAGTGAACCCTCGGGGGACAGGAGAGAGACCCAGTACTTC	CASSEPSGDRRETQYF
NA	TRBV2	NA	TRBJ1-4	TGTGCCACCCTGCCCGGGGTGGAAGAAAAACTGTTTTTT	CATLPGVEEKLFF
NA	TRBV30	NA	TRBJ1-5	TGTGCCTGGAGTAAGAATAATCAGCCCCAGCATTTT	CAWSKNNQPQHF
NA	TRBV6-5	NA	TRBJ1-2	TGTGCCAGCAGTTACTCGTATGAGGAGAGGGACTATGGCTACACCTTC	CASSYSYEERDYGYTF
NA	TRBV19	once	TRBJ1-2	TGTGCCAGTAGTTCAGAAGCTCGGGTAGGAGATGGCTACACCTTC	CASSSEARVGDGYTF
NA	TRBV19	NA	TRBJ1-2	TGTGCCAGTTCCTACGGGACACCAGGCTACACCTTC	CASSYGTPGYTF
NA	TRBV18	NA	TRBJ2-5	TGTGCCAGCTCACCACCTACAGAAGAGACCCAGTACTTC	CASSPPTEETQYF
NA	TRBV7-3	once	TRBJ2-3	TGTGCCAGCAGCTTAATGAGGGGGGGAGGCCCAGATACGCAGTATTTT	CASSLMRGGGPDTQYF
NA	TRBV5-1	once	TRBJ1-3	TGCGCCAGCAGCTTAAGGAGTACTAATCAGGGAAATCCTGGAAACACCATATATTTT	CASSLRSTNQGNPGNTIYF
NA	TRBV5-6	NA	TRBJ1-1	TGTGCCAGCAGCTCTCTGACCGGGAGTGGGACTGAAGCTTTCTTT	CASSSLTGSGTEAFF
NA	TRBV2	NA	TRBJ1-1	TGTGCCAGCAGTGAATATATGGCCTTAGAGGCTTTCTTT	CASSEYMALEAFF
NA	TRBV11-3	NA	TRBJ2-1	TGTGCCAGCAGCTTAGGTGGGAGCTCCTACAATGAGCAGTTCTTC	CASSLGGSSYNEQFF
TRBD2	TRBV19	NA	TRBJ2-5	TGTGCCAGTAGTATCCGACAATTATTAGAAGCGGGAGGGCCTGGTGAGACCCAGTACTTC	CASSIRQLLEAGGPGETQYF
NA	TRBV11-2	NA	TRBJ2-2	TGTGCCAGCAGCTCCCCCTATTTGGTAACCGGGGAGCTGTTTTTT	CASSSPYLVTGELFF
TRBD1	TRBV6-6	NA	TRBJ2-7	TGTGCCAGCATTAGACAGGGGGCCCGAGAGCAGTACTTC	CASIRQGAREQYF
NA	TRBV5-1	NA	TRBJ1-1	TGCGCCAGCTACCCTGAGGTAGGGGGATGGAAGAACACTGAAGCTTTCTTT	CASYPEVGGWKNTEAFF
NA	TRBV2	few	TRBJ1-5	TGTGCCAGCAGCGAGAGGACGGTCGAGAGATATCAGCCCCAGCATTTT	CASSERTVERYQPQHF
NA	TRBV19	once	TRBJ2-3	TGTGCCAGTAGGGGGGCTGGGGCGCAGTATTTT	CASRGAGAQYF
NA	TRBV9	NA	TRBJ1-3	TGTGCCAGCAGCGTAGAGCCGGCTGGAAACACCATATATTTT	CASSVEPAGNTIYF